The 16 T cell receptor beta chains presented below share a single source sample, sequenced in a study of identical twins. TCRdb reprocessed the 5' RACE reads via MiXCR and lists one record per CDR3 protein. The sample includes some 500,000 distinct CDR3 sequences, nearly 10% of them seen just once. These records were also assigned to another study, of yellow fever vaccine responses in identical twins.

The sequencing sample was made of PBMCs. Every receptor here comes from a woman between 18 and 30 years old in good health.

J is TRBJ2-2 and V is TRBV15; tentative D call: TRBD1 (6 bases). CDR1 and CDR2 (germline): LNHNV, YYDKDF (reference sequence). Trimming removed 2 bases from V and 0 bases from J, with 10 bases in between. The length of the CDR3 is 16 residues. The CDR3: CATSRQGPANTGELFF. In nucleotides, the CDR3 is TGTGCCACCAGCAGACAGGGGCCCGCGAACACCGGGGAGCTGTTTTTT.

This clonotype was seen only a few times. The chain employs TRBV12-3 or TRBV12-4 and TRBJ2-7, with a weak D call TRBD2 (7 bases). Trimming removed 1 base from V and 6 bases from J, with 16 bases in between. This CDR3 is 15 amino acids long. For the CDR3, the DNA is TGTGCCAGCAGTTTAGAGGCGGGGGCGCAGTCCGAGCAGTACTTC. Amino acid sequence: CASSLEAGAQSEQYF.

This clonotype came up many times. This chain connects TRBV18 to TRBJ2-7; 10 bases align to TRBD1. The V segment lost 0 bases and the J segment 7 bases; nucleotides outside the gene matches: 3. The germline V gene has CDR1 KGHSH and CDR2 LQKENI. This CDR3 is built from 14 residues. CDR3 DNA: TGTGCCAGCTCACCACCGAGGACAGGGGGAGAGCAGTACTTC. Amino acids: CASSPPRTGGEQYF.

This clonotype has ten or more counts. The rearrangement links TRBV4-1 to TRBJ2-2; the D is unclear. The CDR3 loop spans 14 amino acids. V was pared by 0 bases and J by 6 bases, with 8 bases between. Germline CDR1 reads MGHRA; CDR2 reads YSYEKL. CDR3 protein: CASSQEQDAGELFF. The CDR3, as DNA: TGCGCCAGCAGCCAAGAGCAAGACGCCGGGGAGCTGTTTTTT.

V is TRBV20-1 and J is TRBJ2-1; the D gene is possibly TRBD2 (6 bases). V lost 2 bases, J lost 0 bases, and 17 bases lay in between. Germline V CDR1 and CDR2: DFQATT, SNEGSKA (reference sequence). The CDR3 consists of 17 residues. This CDR3 is CSARILAETSSYNEQFF. The DNA of the CDR3 is TGCAGTGCTAGAATACTAGCCGAAACGAGCTCCTACAATGAGCAGTTCTTC.

The chain uses TRBV11-2 and TRBJ2-5; D gene ambiguous. The CDR3 consists of 13 residues. Germline V gene lookup returns CDR1 SGHAT and CDR2 FQNNGV. V gave up 5 bases and J gave up 4 bases, with 11 bases separating them. DNA for the CDR3: TGTGCCAGCAGCACGCGACCCCCAGAGACCCAGTACTTC. As protein: CASSTRPPETQYF.

This clonotype was found once. V gene TRBV7-8 combines with J gene TRBJ1-2, with D unresolved. CDR1 and CDR2 from the germline V gene are SGHVS and FQNEAQ. Deletions cut 4 bases from V and 8 bases from J, with 17 bases between. The CDR3 extends over 14 amino acids. In DNA form, the CDR3 reads TGTGCCAGCAGCTCCAGTGTGTTGCGGTGGGGCTACACCTTC. Translated: CASSSSVLRWGYTF.

This clonotype showed up many times. This sequence joins TRBV12-3 or TRBV12-4 and TRBJ2-3; unclear D gene. CDR3 length: 13 residues. V was pared by 6 bases and J by 2 bases, with 9 bases between. For the CDR3, the DNA is TGTGCCAGCAGCCCATCCCTCACAGATACGCAGTATTTT. Its protein is CASSPSLTDTQYF.

The chain couples TRBV11-2 to TRBJ2-5; no firm D call. CDR3 length equals 13 residues. With 8 bases removed from V and 1 base from J, the gap between germline ends came to 11 bases. The germline V gene encodes CDR1 SGHAT and CDR2 FQNNGV. The CDR3 reads CASGRSTQETQYF. CDR3 nucleotide sequence: TGTGCCAGCGGTCGATCTACCCAAGAGACCCAGTACTTC.

V is TRBV28 and J is TRBJ2-3; 9 bases are a match to TRBD1. J was trimmed by 5 bases and V by 6 bases; bases with no gene match: 9. Germline CDR1 and CDR2: MDHEN and SYDVKM. The CDR3 runs 15 residues. In DNA, the CDR3 is TGTGCCAGCAGGGGACAGGGCGCGGTCAGAGATACGCAGTATTTT. Its translation: CASRGQGAVRDTQYF. Using reference TRBV28 and TRBJ2-3 for the parts outside the CDR3, the full variable domain is DVKVTQSSRYLVKRTGEKVFLECVQDMDHENMFWYRQDPGLGLRLIYFSYDVKMKEKGDIPEGYSVSREKKERFSLILESASTNQTSMYLCASRGQGAVRDTQYFGPGTRLTVL.

This clonotype was observed at least ten times. The DNA for the CDR3 is TGCAGTGCGACAAAACCGGGACAGGGAAGCACCGGGGAGCTGTTTTTT. It translates to CSATKPGQGSTGELFF. The V gene is TRBV20-1, the J gene TRBJ2-2; TRBD1 aligns across 9 bases. Per germline, CDR1 DFQATT and CDR2 SNEGSKA (reference sequence). Trimming took 6 bases from V and 4 from J; bases not matched to a gene: 12. This CDR3 is built from 16 residues.

This clonotype was seen a single time. The chain combines TRBV7-8 with TRBJ2-3; maybe TRBD2 (6 bases). The CDR3 is 12 residues long. V was clipped by 4 bases and J by 13 bases, with 15 bases between them. CDR1 is SGHVS, CDR2 FQNEAQ, per germline. The CDR3 bases are TGTGCCAGCAGCTCCCCCGGAGGACTAAAGTATTTT. Amino acid sequence: CASSSPGGLKYF.

Note on this clonotype: A read error may account for a junction end that differs from germline. The chain joins TRBV2 to TRBJ2-7; maybe TRBD1 (5 bases). The germline gives CDR1 SNHLY, CDR2 FYNNEI. CDR3 length: 13 amino acids. As DNA, the CDR3 is TGTGCCAGCAGCCAGACAGTCTCCCACGAGCAGTACTTC. This encodes CASSQTVSHEQYF.

This clonotype was found many times. The rearrangement uses TRBV15 and TRBJ2-1, with D uncertain. This CDR3 is 13 amino acids long. Germline CDR1 and CDR2: LNHNV and YYDKDF (reference sequence). V dropped 0 bases and J dropped 9 bases, with 9 bases sitting between them. In nucleotides, the CDR3 is TGTGCCACCAGCAGAGAGGGTCTGGGTGAGCAGTTCTTC. It is translated as CATSREGLGEQFF.

This clonotype turned up a few times. The J gene is TRBJ2-1, the V gene TRBV20-1; 7 bases map to TRBD2. The CDR3 is 15 residues long. CDR1 and CDR2 (germline): DFQATT, SNEGSKA (reference sequence). J gave up 3 bases and V 5 bases, and 10 bases lay outside the gene matches. CDR3 nucleotides: TGCAGTGCTCCCGCCCGTTGGACTAGCTACAATGAGCAGTTCTTC. Protein: CSAPARWTSYNEQFF.

In its sample, this clonotype was seen many times. This chain links TRBV5-1 with TRBJ2-1; 10 bases fit TRBD2. Germline CDR1 is SGHRS and CDR2 is YFSETQ. Trimming cost V 2 bases and J 6 bases; bases outside gene matches: 2. The CDR3 contains 14 residues. This CDR3 reads CASSFSGGANEQFF. CDR3 nucleotides: TGCGCCAGCAGCTTCAGCGGGGGGGCCAATGAGCAGTTCTTC.